This TCR beta chain originates from a study of radiation and T cells in renal cell carcinoma. The method was immunoSEQ multiplex PCR; TCRdb's version includes in-frame clones alone and lacks a portion of them. The sample records about 78,000 clones, approximately 90% being singletons. CDR3 size: 13 residues. Between the trimmed V and J ends, which lost 5 bases and 0 bases, there was a span of 5 bases. The V gene's germline CDR1 is MRHNA and CDR2 SNTAGT. Time point specified: blood 4 weeks post-SBRT, at nephrectomy. Treatment specified: 15 Gy SBRT to primary tumor, nephrectomy 4 weeks later. Nephrectomy followed 15 Gy stereotactic body radiation by 4 weeks. The patient's renal cell carcinoma had clear cell pathology.

Source: blood, taken from a patient whose treatment included radiotherapy and nephrectomy. The sequence came from a woman in her seventies with renal cell carcinoma. The chain carries TRBV6-4 and TRBJ1-5; D uncertain. The CDR3 DNA reads as TGTGCCAGCAGTCTCAATAGCAATCAGCCCCAGCATTTT. The encoded protein is CASSLNSNQPQHF.